The rows below give T cell receptor beta chains drawn from one sample of a study of T cell repertoires in cytomegalovirus infection. TCRdb redid the calling of the reads with MiXCR, one entry per CDR3 protein. The sample records approximately 240,000 distinct CDR3 sequences, approximately 13% being singletons. The specimen sequenced was PBMCs. The source of these receptors is a human donor in good health (CMV status not recorded). Some clones in this sample may be carry-over from other donors' samples. Both conserved end residues are trimmed from each CDR3.

>TRBJ2-5|12|TRBV5-5
ASSSRADQETQY
>TRBJ2-1|13|TRBV5-4
ASSPPGLGSNEQF
>TRBJ1-5|13|TRBV7-9
ASSSDRGPGQPQH
>TRBJ2-5|11|TRBV2
ASSGVDRETQY
>TRBJ1-3|12|TRBV14
ASKGQPSGNTIY
>TRBJ2-7|13|TRBV28
ASSLRGLAGGEQY
>TRBJ1-2|11|TRBV7-9
ASSLWTGGGYT
>TRBJ1-3|13|TRBV6-2/TRBV6-3
ASTTTATSGNTIY
>TRBJ2-7|12|TRBV5-4
ASSRRDRGYEQY
>TRBJ2-1|12|TRBV11-2
ASSSRDRYNEQF
>TRBJ2-3|14|TRBV5-1
ASSETGTSGVDTQY
>TRBJ2-7|13|TRBV7-9
ASTLGVADGYEQY
>TRBJ2-1|14|TRBV7-2
ASSLERGPGGDEQF
>TRBJ1-1|12|TRBV12-3/TRBV12-4
ASRVAGRDTEAF
>TRBJ1-2|13|TRBV6-2/TRBV6-3
ASSYRGSGEVAYT
>TRBJ2-1|11|TRBV6-2/TRBV6-3
ASRGSGPNEQF
>TRBJ1-5|16|TRBV7-8
ASSPPGGFEVADQPQH
>TRBJ1-1|10|TRBV19
ASSIDAREAF
>TRBJ2-3|15|TRBV5-5
ASSYLGTSGLGDTQY
>TRBJ2-5|9|TRBV2
ASEQEKTQY
>TRBJ1-2|11|TRBV14
ASSQQGSRGFT
>TRBJ1-2|11|TRBV5-5
ASSLGDNYGYT
>TRBJ1-1|12|TRBV29-1
SVEAAGMNTEAF